These T cell receptor beta chains were read from a single sample in a study of T-cell reconstitution after alpha-beta-depleted transplantation in children. TCRdb reprocessed the PCR reads via MiXCR and lists one record per CDR3 protein. The profile shows hundreds of thousands of distinct CDR3 sequences, around 16% of them singletons. The sample in question was PBMCs from the stem cell graft donor, obtained from the stem cell graft. The origin of the receptors is a human donor who donated a stem cell graft to a child with acute myeloid leukemia. The CDR3 runs from the conserved cysteine through the conserved F or W. Size is stated for part of the rows, as once, few or many counts, or as a class when the clone is expanded.

v_call clone_size cdr3_aa
TRBV7-9 . CASSPRTSARIYGYTF
TRBV15 few CATSRDRWTQYF
TRBV7-9 few CASSWSGVNTEAFF
TRBV12-3/TRBV12-4 . CASSLAGGPWEQFF
TRBV20-1 . CSAPLGRGYTDTQYF
TRBV10-3 many CAISETGDTEAFF
TRBV6-2/TRBV6-3 many CASKPSGGYNEQFF
TRBV29-1 many CSGSGDTNEQFF
TRBV7-2 . CASSLIPTRRYNEQFF
TRBV20-1 . CSAGGGGLTHF
TRBV20-1 many CSAPTSGVNTGELFF
TRBV29-1 few CSVGTDHSGNTIYF
TRBV20-1 many CSTHGVQGGVTDTQYF
TRBV11-2 . CASSFPLGFARGRTEAFF
TRBV5-6 . CASSWGTQGCYNEQFF
TRBV12-3/TRBV12-4 many CASSHRVVVKNYGYTF
TRBV5-1 few CASSLDTIRGNEQFF
TRBV3-1 few CASSQADSLGEQFF
TRBV6-1 . CATTERIGEPGKNIQYF
TRBV7-3 few CASSPTPGQGRYGYTF
TRBV20-1 many CSARESGGKETQYF
TRBV28 . CASSSGVNGELFF
TRBV5-1 . CASSFKDRSSYEQYF
TRBV20-1 many CSARDSRIYGYTF
TRBV10-3 many CAIKGLDTGELFF
TRBV20-1 many CSARAIEIEQFF
TRBV9 . CASSGRTGQETQYF
TRBV12-5 . CASAGRTSSYNEQFF
TRBV20-1 few CSASRGTVYNEQFF
TRBV11-2 . CASTFEFIKISGANVLTF
TRBV9 . CASSLYGAGGYNEQFF
TRBV29-1 many CSVRAGDYGYTF
TRBV19 . CASKETAYYGYTF
TRBV20-1 many CSARGTGLREKLFF
TRBV5-1 many CASSSTGVHEQFF
TRBV20-1 many CSARKGGNTEAFF
TRBV9 few CASSVGGDPYNEQFF
TRBV28 . CASSFPTENHISNQPQHF
TRBV5-1 many CASSEGLLRETQYF
TRBV11-3 . CASSLDMTGNDNEQFF
TRBV5-1 few CASRFSENQPQHF
TRBV5-6 many CASSLEPGQVYEQYF
TRBV20-1 many CSAGRGTEAFF
TRBV4-2 . CASSQERTGGVAGANVLTF
TRBV12-3/TRBV12-4 many CASSLNRGSNQPQHF
TRBV27 many CASSLQRGTLSNEQFF
TRBV20-1 many CSALDRGRRYNYGYTF
TRBV20-1 many CSARGYGKTQYF
TRBV20-1 many CSARAPGFGEQYF
TRBV20-1 many CSATRGFNEQFF
TRBV5-1 few CASSLIRGATEAFF
TRBV20-1 . CSAIAGGGTGELIF
TRBV20-1 . CSAAGPAGADTQYF
TRBV6-5 . CASSYRIAGKGDTQYF
TRBV12-3/TRBV12-4 . CASSFGLDSPLHF
TRBV10-3 many CAIGRGSEDTQYF
TRBV10-2 few CASSESEVQEQETQYF
TRBV7-9 many CASSLVGGRNTEAFF
TRBV19 . CASSLSRTGAGANVLTF
TRBV20-1 many CSATMGEAGYGYTF